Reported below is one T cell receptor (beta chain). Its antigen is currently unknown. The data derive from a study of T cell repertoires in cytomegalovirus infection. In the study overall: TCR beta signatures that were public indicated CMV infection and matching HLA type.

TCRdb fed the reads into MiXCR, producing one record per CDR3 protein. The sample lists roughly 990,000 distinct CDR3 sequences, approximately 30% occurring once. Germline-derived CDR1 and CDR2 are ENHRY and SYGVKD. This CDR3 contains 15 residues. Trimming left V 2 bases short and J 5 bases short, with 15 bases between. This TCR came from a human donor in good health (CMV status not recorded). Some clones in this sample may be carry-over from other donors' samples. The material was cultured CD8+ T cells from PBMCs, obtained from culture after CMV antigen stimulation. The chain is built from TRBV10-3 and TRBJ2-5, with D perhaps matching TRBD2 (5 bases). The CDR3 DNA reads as TGTGCCATCAGTGAGGGATTAAGGGAGAGGGAGACCCAGTACTTC. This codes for CAISEGLRERETQYF.